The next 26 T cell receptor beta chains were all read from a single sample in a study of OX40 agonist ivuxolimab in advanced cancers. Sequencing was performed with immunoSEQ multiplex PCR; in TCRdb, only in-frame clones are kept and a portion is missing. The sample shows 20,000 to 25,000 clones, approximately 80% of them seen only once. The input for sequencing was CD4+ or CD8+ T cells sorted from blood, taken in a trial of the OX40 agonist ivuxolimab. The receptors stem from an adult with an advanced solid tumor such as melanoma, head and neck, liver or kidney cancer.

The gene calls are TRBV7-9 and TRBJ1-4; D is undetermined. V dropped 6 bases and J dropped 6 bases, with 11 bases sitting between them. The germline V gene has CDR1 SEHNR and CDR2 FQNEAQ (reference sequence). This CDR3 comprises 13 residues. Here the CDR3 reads CASSPSGDEKLFF. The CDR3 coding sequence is TGTGCCAGCAGTCCCAGCGGGGATGAAAAACTGTTTTTT.

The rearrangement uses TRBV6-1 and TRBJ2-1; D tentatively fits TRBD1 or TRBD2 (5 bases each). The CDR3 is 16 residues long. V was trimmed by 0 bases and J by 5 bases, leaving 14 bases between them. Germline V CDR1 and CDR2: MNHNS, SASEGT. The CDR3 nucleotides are TGTGCCAGCAGTGAAGCGGGGGTTGACCCGGACAATGAGCAGTTCTTC. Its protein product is CASSEAGVDPDNEQFF.

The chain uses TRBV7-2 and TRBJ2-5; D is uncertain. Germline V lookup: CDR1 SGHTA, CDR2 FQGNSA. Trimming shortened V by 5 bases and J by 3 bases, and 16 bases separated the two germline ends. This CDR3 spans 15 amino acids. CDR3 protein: CASSRRPLYKETQYF. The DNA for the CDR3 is TGTGCCAGCAGCCGCCGACCGCTATATAAAGAGACCCAGTACTTC.

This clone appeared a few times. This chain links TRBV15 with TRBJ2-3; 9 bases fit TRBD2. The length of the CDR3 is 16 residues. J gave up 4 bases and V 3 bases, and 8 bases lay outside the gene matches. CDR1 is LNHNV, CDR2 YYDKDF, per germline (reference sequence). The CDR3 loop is CATSSLRGGLADTQYF. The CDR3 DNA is TGTGCCACCAGCAGTTTGCGGGGGGGCTTGGCAGATACGCAGTATTTT.

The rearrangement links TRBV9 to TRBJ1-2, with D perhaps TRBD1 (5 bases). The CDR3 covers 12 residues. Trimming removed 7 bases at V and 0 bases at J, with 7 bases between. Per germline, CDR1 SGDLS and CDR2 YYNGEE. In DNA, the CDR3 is TGTGCCAGCGGGGCAACTAACTATGGCTACACCTTC. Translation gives CASGATNYGYTF.

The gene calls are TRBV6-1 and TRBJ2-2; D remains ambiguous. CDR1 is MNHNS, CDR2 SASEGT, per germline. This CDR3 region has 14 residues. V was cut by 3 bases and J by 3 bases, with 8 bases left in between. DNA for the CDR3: TGTGCCAGCAGTGACGTCGTCGACACCGGGGAGCTGTTTTTT. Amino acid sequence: CASSDVVDTGELFF.

The CDR3 sequence is CAWTRLVGYTF. CDR3 in DNA: TGTGCCTGGACACGGCTGGTGGGCTACACCTTC. The chain employs TRBV30 and TRBJ1-2; D is uncertain. The CDR3 covers 11 residues. Germline values: CDR1 GTSNPN, CDR2 SVGIG (reference sequence). The V gene lost 4 bases and the J gene lost 8 bases, with 11 bases spanning the gap.

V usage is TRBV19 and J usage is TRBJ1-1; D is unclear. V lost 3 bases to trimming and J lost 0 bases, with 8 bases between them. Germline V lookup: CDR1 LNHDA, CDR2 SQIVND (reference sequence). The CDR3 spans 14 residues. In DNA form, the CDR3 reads TGTGCCAGTAGTATTTCGGCAATGAACACTGAAGCTTTCTTT. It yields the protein CASSISAMNTEAFF.

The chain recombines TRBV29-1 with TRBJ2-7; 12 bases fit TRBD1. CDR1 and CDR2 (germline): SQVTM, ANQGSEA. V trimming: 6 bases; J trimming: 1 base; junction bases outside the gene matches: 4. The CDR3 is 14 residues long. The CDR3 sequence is CSVEGQGASYEQYF. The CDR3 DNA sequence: TGCAGCGTGGAGGGACAGGGGGCATCCTACGAGCAGTACTTC.

CDR3 region: CASSLDGQGSRGGTPLHF. The CDR3 DNA reads as TGCGCCAGCAGCTTGGATGGACAGGGGAGCCGTGGGGGGACACCCCTCCACTTT. This chain joins TRBV5-1 and TRBJ1-6; 9 bases match TRBD1. The CDR3 sequence is 18 residues long. CDR1 and CDR2 from the germline V gene are SGHRS and YFSETQ. Trimming took 0 bases from V and 11 from J; bases not matched to a gene: 15.

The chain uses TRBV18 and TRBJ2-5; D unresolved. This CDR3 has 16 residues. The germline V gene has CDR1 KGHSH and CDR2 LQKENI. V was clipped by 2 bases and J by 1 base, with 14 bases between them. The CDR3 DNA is TGTGCCAGCTCACCAGATGGCCCGGGCCTCCAAGAGACCCAGTACTTC. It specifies CASSPDGPGLQETQYF.

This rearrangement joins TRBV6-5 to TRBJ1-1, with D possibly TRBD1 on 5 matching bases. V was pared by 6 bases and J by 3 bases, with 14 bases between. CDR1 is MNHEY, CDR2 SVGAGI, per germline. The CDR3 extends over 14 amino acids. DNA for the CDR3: TGTGCCAGCAGGCCCCCCGGGGCCTACACTGAAGCTTTCTTT. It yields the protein CASRPPGAYTEAFF.

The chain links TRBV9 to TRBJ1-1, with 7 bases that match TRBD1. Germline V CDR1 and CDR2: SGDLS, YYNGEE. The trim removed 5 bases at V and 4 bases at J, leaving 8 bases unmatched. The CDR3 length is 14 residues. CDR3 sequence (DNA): TGTGCCAGCAGTCTAGGAGGGGGCGGCACTGAAGCTTTCTTT. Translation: CASSLGGGGTEAFF.

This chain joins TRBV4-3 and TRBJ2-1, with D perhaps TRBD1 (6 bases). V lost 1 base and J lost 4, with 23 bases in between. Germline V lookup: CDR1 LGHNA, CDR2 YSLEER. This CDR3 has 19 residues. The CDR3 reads CASSQVVSGEQVIYNEQFF. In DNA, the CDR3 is TGCGCCAGCAGCCAAGTAGTCTCAGGGGAACAAGTAATATACAATGAGCAGTTCTTC.

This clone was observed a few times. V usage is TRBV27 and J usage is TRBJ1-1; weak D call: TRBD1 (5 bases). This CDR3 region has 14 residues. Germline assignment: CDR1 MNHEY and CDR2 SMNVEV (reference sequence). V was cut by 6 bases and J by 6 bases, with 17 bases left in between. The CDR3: CASRYQTGSPEAFF. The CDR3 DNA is TGTGCCAGCAGATACCAAACAGGTTCCCCTGAAGCTTTCTTT.

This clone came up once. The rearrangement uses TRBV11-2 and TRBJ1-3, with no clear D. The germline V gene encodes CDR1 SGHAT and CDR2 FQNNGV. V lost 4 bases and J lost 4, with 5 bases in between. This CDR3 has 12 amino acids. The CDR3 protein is CASSSQGNTIYF. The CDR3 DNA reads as TGTGCCAGCAGCTCACAAGGAAACACCATATATTTT.

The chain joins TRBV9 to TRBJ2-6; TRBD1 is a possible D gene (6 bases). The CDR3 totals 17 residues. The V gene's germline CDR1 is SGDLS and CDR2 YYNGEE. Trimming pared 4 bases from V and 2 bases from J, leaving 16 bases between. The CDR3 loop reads CASSYTRGGAGANVLTF. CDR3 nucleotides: TGTGCCAGCAGCTATACTCGAGGGGGAGCTGGGGCCAACGTCCTGACTTTC.

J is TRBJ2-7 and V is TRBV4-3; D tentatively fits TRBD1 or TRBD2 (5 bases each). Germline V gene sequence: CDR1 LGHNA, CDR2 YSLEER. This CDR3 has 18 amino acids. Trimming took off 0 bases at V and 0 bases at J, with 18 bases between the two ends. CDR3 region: CASSQDPPGAESSYEQYF. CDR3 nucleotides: TGCGCCAGCAGCCAAGATCCCCCCGGGGCGGAAAGCTCCTACGAGCAGTACTTC.

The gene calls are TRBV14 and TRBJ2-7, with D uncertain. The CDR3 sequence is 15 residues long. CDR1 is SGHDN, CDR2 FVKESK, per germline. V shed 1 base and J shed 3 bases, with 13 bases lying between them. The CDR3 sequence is CASSQGASTYYEQYF. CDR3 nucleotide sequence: TGTGCCAGCAGCCAAGGGGCCTCAACCTACTACGAGCAGTACTTC.

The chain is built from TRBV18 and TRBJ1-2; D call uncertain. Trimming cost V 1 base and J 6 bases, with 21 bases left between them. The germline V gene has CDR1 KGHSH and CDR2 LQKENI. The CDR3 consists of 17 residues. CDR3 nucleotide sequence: TGTGCCAGCTCACCACGGAGGCTAAGGGCAGACTCAGATGGCTACACCTTC. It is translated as CASSPRRLRADSDGYTF.

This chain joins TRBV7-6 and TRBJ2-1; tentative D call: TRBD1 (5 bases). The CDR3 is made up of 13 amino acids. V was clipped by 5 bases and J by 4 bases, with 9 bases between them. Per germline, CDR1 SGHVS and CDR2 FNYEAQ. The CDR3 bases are TGTGCCAGCAGCGCCCGACAGTACAATGAGCAGTTCTTC. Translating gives CASSARQYNEQFF.

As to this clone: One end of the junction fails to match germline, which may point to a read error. This CDR3 reads CAILTRPGQGSNEQYF. CDR3 DNA: TGTGCCATACTAACCCGTCCGGGACAGGGCTCCAACGAGCAGTACTTC. The chain employs TRBV2 and TRBJ2-7, with 9 bases matching TRBD1. The CDR3 has 16 residues. Germline V gives CDR1 SNHLY, CDR2 FYNNEI.

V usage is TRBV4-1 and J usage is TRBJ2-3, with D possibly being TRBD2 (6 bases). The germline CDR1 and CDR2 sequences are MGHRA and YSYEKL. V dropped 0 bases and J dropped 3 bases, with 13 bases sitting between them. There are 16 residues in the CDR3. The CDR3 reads CASSQEFGGETDTQYF. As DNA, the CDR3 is TGCGCCAGCAGCCAAGAATTTGGCGGGGAAACAGATACGCAGTATTTT.

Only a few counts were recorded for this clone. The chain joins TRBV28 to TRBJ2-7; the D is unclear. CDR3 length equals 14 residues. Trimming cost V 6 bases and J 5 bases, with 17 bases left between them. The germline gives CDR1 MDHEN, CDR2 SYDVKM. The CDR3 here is CASSHPGVANEQYF. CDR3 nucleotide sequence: TGTGCCAGCAGCCACCCGGGTGTGGCGAACGAGCAGTACTTC.

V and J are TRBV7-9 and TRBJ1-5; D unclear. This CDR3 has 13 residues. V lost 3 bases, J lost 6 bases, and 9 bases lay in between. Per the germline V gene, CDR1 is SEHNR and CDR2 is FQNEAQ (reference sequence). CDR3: CASSLGGSQPQHF. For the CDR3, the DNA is TGTGCCAGCAGCTTGGGAGGTAGTCAGCCCCAGCATTTT.

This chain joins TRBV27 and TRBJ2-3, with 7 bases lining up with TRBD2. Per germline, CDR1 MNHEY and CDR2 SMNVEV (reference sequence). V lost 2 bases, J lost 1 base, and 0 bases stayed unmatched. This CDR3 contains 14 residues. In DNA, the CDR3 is TGTGCCAGCAGTTTAGGGAGGGGCACAGATACGCAGTATTTT. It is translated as CASSLGRGTDTQYF.